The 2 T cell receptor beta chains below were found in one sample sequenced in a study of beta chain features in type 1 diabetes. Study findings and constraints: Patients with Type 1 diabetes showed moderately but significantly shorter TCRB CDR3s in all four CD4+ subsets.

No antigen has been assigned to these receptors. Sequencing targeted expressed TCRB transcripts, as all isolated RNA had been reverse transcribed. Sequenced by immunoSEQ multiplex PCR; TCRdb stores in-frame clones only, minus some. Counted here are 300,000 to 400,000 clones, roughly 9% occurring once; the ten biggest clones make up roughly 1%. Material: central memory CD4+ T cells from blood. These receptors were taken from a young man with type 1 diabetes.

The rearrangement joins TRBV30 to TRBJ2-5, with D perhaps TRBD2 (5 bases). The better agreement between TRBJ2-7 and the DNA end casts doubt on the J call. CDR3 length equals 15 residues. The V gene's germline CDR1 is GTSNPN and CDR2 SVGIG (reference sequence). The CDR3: CAWSVLLGNSYEQYF. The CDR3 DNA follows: TGTGCCTGGAGTGTATTACTAGGGAACTCCTACGAGCAGTACTTC.

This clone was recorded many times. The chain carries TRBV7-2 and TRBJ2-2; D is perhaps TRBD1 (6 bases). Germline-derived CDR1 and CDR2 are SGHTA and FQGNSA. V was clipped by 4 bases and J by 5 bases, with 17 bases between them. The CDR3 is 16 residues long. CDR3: CASSSTLNRATGELFF. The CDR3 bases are TGTGCCAGCAGCTCTACATTGAACAGGGCAACCGGGGAGCTGTTTTTT.